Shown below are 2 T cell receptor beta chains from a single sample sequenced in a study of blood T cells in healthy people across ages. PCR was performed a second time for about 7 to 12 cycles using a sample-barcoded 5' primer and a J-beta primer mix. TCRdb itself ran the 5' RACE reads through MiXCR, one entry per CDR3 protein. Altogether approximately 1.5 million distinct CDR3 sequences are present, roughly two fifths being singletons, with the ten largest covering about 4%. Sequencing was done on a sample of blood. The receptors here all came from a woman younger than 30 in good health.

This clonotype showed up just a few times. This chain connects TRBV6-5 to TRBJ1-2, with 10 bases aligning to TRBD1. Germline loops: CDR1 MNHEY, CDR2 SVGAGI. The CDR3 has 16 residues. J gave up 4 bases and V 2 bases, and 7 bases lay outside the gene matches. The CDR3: CASSYNHRDRGYGYTF. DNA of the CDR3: TGTGCCAGCAGTTACAACCACCGGGACAGGGGCTATGGCTACACCTTC.

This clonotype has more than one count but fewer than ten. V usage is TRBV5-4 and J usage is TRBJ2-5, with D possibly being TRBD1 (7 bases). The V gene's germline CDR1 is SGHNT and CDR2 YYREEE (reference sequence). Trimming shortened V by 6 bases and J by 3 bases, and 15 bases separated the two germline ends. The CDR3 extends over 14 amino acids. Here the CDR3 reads CASTQGGEKETQYF. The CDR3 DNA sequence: TGTGCCAGCACCCAGGGGGGCGAAAAAGAGACCCAGTACTTC.